One sample yielded the 6 T cell receptor beta chains listed below, sequenced in a study of blood T cell repertoires in COVID-19. Clones were sequenced by immunoSEQ multiplex PCR, and TCRdb holds only the in-frame ones, with some missing. The table records about 150,000 clones, about 90% of them present only once. Sequencing used peripheral blood. The receptors come from a man aged 50-59 years with acute or convalescent COVID-19.

The rearrangement links TRBV27 to TRBJ1-1; 9 nucleotides line up with TRBD1. Germline V gene sequence: CDR1 MNHEY, CDR2 SMNVEV (reference sequence). Unmatched junction bases numbered 5, after V lost 5 bases and J lost 1 base. CDR3 length: 15 amino acids. In nucleotides, the CDR3 is TGTGCCAGCAGTCTGGGACAGGGAGGGAACACTGAAGCTTTCTTT. Its translation: CASSLGQGGNTEAFF.

The chain links TRBV7-2 to TRBJ1-3; D is undetermined. The CDR3 is 16 amino acids. V was pared by 1 base and J by 4 bases, with 14 bases between. Germline V gene lookup returns CDR1 SGHTA and CDR2 FQGNSA. CDR3 bases: TGTGCCAGCAGCTTAGTAGGCACAGCTCGGGGAAACACCATATATTTT. Translation gives CASSLVGTARGNTIYF.

The genes are TRBV11-2 and TRBJ1-3, with D perhaps TRBD1 (5 bases). The V gene lost 4 bases and the J gene lost 0 bases, with 16 bases spanning the gap. This CDR3 has 17 residues. Germline V gene data show CDR1 as SGHAT and CDR2 as FQNNGV. In nucleotides, the CDR3 is TGTGCCAGCAGCTCCTCGGGGACTCAATACTCTGGAAACACCATATATTTT. It translates to CASSSSGTQYSGNTIYF. The variable domain in full, completed from reference TRBV11-2 and TRBJ1-3, reads EAGVAQSPRYKIIEKRQSVAFWCNPISGHATLYWYQQILGQGPKLLIQFQNNGVVDDSQLPKDRFSAERLKGVDSTLKIQPAKLEDSAVYLCASSSSGTQYSGNTIYFGEGSWLTVV.

The chain carries TRBV2 and TRBJ1-4; TRBD1 matches at 9 bases. Germline V gene data show CDR1 as SNHLY and CDR2 as FYNNEI. V dropped 4 bases and J dropped 4; count of bases not matched to a gene: 4. This CDR3 is 15 amino acids long. In nucleotides, the CDR3 is TGTGCCAGCAGTGTCGGGACAGGGTTTAATGAAAAACTGTTTTTT. Translated, it gives CASSVGTGFNEKLFF.

Here the CDR3 reads CASSEQGRRRGARETQYF. The CDR3 nucleotides read TGTGCCAGCAGTGAACAAGGGCGGCGCAGGGGGGCCCGAGAGACCCAGTACTTC. The chain employs TRBV6-1 and TRBJ2-5; D might be TRBD1 (7 bases). V lost 2 bases and J 4 bases, leaving 23 bases between the germline ends. This CDR3 is built from 18 residues. The germline V gene encodes CDR1 MNHNS and CDR2 SASEGT.

The chain uses TRBV21-1 and TRBJ2-5; the DNA was not used to check the table's D call, TRBD2. TRBV21-1 is a pseudogene segment. The CDR3 extends over 17 amino acids. The CDR3 DNA reads TGTGCCAGCAGCAAATTGGGAGTGGGGATCGGCCAAGAGACCCAGTACTTC. Translated, it gives CASSKLGVGIGQETQYF.